A single T cell receptor (beta chain) is shown here with its context. The junction departs from germline at one end; a sequencing error may be responsible. This specimen belongs to a study of blood T cell repertoires in COVID-19. Generated by immunoSEQ multiplex PCR, the TCRdb table keeps only in-frame clones and is missing some. The sample includes around 200,000 clones, about 82% of them seen just once. Sequencing was done on a sample of PBMCs or T cells enriched from blood (not recorded which). This sequence was found in a man aged 40-49 years with acute COVID-19.

Here the CDR3 DNA reads TGTGCCAGCACCTTCTCGTCCTCCGAGCAGTACTTC. Protein sequence: CASTFSSSEQYF. The rearrangement joins TRBV7-9 to TRBJ2-7; D remains ambiguous. The germline V gene has CDR1 SEHNR and CDR2 FQNEAQ (reference sequence). The CDR3 extends over 12 amino acids.